These 29 T cell receptor beta chains were sequenced from one sample in a study of blood T cell repertoires in COVID-19. Sequencing was performed with immunoSEQ multiplex PCR; in TCRdb, only in-frame clones are kept and a portion is missing. The sample has 300,000 or so clones; about 90% are singletons. Sequencing was done on a sample of peripheral blood. All receptors derive from a woman in her thirties or forties with acute or convalescent COVID-19.

This clone turned up a few times. The chain combines TRBV7-6 with TRBJ1-1; D might be TRBD1 (5 bases). Trimming removed 3 bases from V and 0 bases from J, with 11 bases in between. Looked up from germline, CDR1 is SGHVS and CDR2 is FNYEAQ. This CDR3 has 15 amino acids. The CDR3 DNA is TGTGCCAGCAGCTTGTTGACAGAAATGAACACTGAAGCTTTCTTT. Translated: CASSLLTEMNTEAFF.

This rearrangement joins TRBV7-9 to TRBJ2-2, with 9 bases aligning to TRBD1. The CDR3 extends over 15 amino acids. J lost 5 bases, V lost 4 bases, and 5 bases had no gene match. Germline V gene data show CDR1 as SEHNR and CDR2 as FQNEAQ (reference sequence). This CDR3 reads CASSSDRGGTGELFF. DNA of the CDR3: TGTGCCAGCAGCTCTGACAGGGGGGGAACCGGGGAGCTGTTTTTT.

The CDR3 reads CASSLFGDANTEAFF. The CDR3 coding sequence is TGTGCCAGCAGCTTGTTCGGGGATGCGAACACTGAAGCTTTCTTT. The chain combines TRBV5-6 with TRBJ1-1; the D is unclear. V lost 1 base, J lost 1 base, and 11 bases lay in between. The CDR3 spans 15 residues. Germline V gene sequence: CDR1 SGHDT, CDR2 YYEEEE. Based on the CDR3 plus reference TRBV5-6 and TRBJ1-1, the full variable domain is DAGVTQSPTHLIKTRGQQVTLRCSPKSGHDTVSWYQQALGQGPQFIFQYYEEEERQRGNFPDRFSGHQFPNYSSELNVNALLLGDSALYLCASSLFGDANTEAFFGQGTRLTVV.

The V and J genes are TRBV4-1 and TRBJ1-4; D is possibly TRBD1 (6 bases). The CDR3 consists of 17 residues. The germline gives CDR1 MGHRA, CDR2 YSYEKL. The V end was cut by 2 bases, the J end by 5 bases, with 18 bases between. CDR3 region: CASSQIWLGQSNEKLFF. As DNA, the CDR3 is TGCGCCAGCAGCCAAATCTGGTTAGGACAGTCAAATGAAAAACTGTTTTTT.

The V call is TRBV11-2, the J call TRBJ2-7; D might be TRBD2 (5 bases). The CDR3 length is 13 residues. In germline, CDR1 is SGHAT, CDR2 FQNNGV. Between the trimmed V and J ends, which lost 0 bases and 3 bases, there was a span of 6 bases. The CDR3 reads CASSLDGGYEQYV. The CDR3, as DNA: TGTGCCAGCAGCTTAGACGGAGGCTACGAGCAGTACGTC.

The chain couples TRBV4-1 to TRBJ1-5, with 8 bases matching TRBD1. CDR3 length: 16 residues. CDR1 and CDR2 (germline): MGHRA, YSYEKL. V was clipped by 0 bases and J by 1 base; unmatched bases: 2. The CDR3 loop reads CASSQDDRGSNQPQHF. The CDR3 nucleotides are TGCGCCAGCAGCCAAGATGACAGGGGAAGCAATCAGCCCCAGCATTTT.

The chain couples TRBV7-2 to TRBJ2-1; 9 bases line up with TRBD2. The germline V gene encodes CDR1 SGHTA and CDR2 FQGNSA. The CDR3 is 16 amino acids. The V and J ends lost 6 bases and 8 bases, in that order; junction bases with no gene match: 14. The CDR3 DNA reads TGTGCCAGCAGGCTTAGAGGGCGGGGGGGCGGCTATGAGCAGTTCTTC. This encodes CASRLRGRGGGYEQFF.

The chain recombines TRBV3-1 (or the pseudogene TRBV3-2) with TRBJ1-3; D ambiguous. Germline V CDR1 and CDR2: LGHDT, YNNKEL (reference sequence). The CDR3 length is 14 residues. V lost 5 bases to trimming and J lost 0 bases, with 8 bases between them. The CDR3 spells CASSSRPSGNTIYF. CDR3 in DNA: TGTGCCAGCAGCTCTAGGCCCTCTGGAAACACCATATATTTT.

V and J are TRBV7-6 and TRBJ1-3; 9 bases match TRBD1. The V gene's germline CDR1 is SGHVS and CDR2 FNYEAQ. The CDR3 is made up of 18 amino acids. V gave up 0 bases and J gave up 0 bases; unmatched junction bases: 6. The CDR3 loop reads CASSLAGQGRNSGNTIYF. The CDR3 region has the DNA TGTGCCAGCAGCTTAGCGGGACAGGGACGAAACTCTGGAAACACCATATATTTT. Full variable domain (missing parts from reference TRBV7-6 and TRBJ1-3): GAGVSQSPRYKVTKRGQDVALRCDPISGHVSLYWYRQALGQGPEFLTYFNYEAQQDKSGLPNDRFSAERPEGSISTLTIQRTEQRDSAMYRCASSLAGQGRNSGNTIYFGEGSWLTVV.

The chain uses TRBV12-3 or TRBV12-4 and TRBJ1-2; 8 bases are shared with TRBD1. V was pared by 2 bases and J by 7 bases, with 3 bases of the junction left unmatched. CDR3 length: 13 residues. The DNA for the CDR3 is TGTGCCAGCAGTTTAAGAGGACAGGGTGGCTACACCTTC. This sequence encodes CASSLRGQGGYTF.

The V call is TRBV7-9, the J call TRBJ2-1; the D gene is possibly TRBD1 (5 bases). This CDR3 is built from 13 residues. Looked up from germline, CDR1 is SEHNR and CDR2 is FQNEAQ (reference sequence). Trimming took 2 bases from V and 9 from J, leaving 11 bases between them. The CDR3 DNA follows: TGTGCCAGCAGCTTAACCCAGGGTGCTGAGCAGTTCTTC. Translating gives CASSLTQGAEQFF.

V usage is TRBV5-1 and J usage is TRBJ2-5; D might be TRBD1 (5 bases). Germline lookup yields CDR1 SGHRS and CDR2 YFSETQ. The V and J ends lost 5 bases and 4 bases respectively, with 18 bases between them. CDR3 length equals 15 residues. CDR3 DNA: TGCGCCAGCAGTTGGATGGGGCGCGGTTTAGAGACCCAGTACTTC. Amino acids: CASSWMGRGLETQYF.

The V and J genes are TRBV5-1 and TRBJ1-2; 7 nucleotides align to TRBD1. The CDR3 consists of 13 residues. Germline trimming cut 3 bases from V and 6 bases from J; bases unmatched to any gene: 5. Germline lookup yields CDR1 SGHRS and CDR2 YFSETQ. CDR3 nucleotide sequence: TGCGCCAGCAGCTCAGGGGGGTCCGATGGCTACACCTTC. Translating it yields CASSSGGSDGYTF.

This clone was counted a single time. The V gene is TRBV5-1, the J gene TRBJ2-2, with TRBD2 identical over 7 bases. Trimming took 0 bases from V and 0 from J; bases not matched to a gene: 5. The CDR3 contains 17 residues. Germline values: CDR1 SGHRS, CDR2 YFSETQ. The CDR3 bases are TGCGCCAGCAGCTTGGCGACTAGCCGCTCGAACACCGGGGAGCTGTTTTTT. Translated, it gives CASSLATSRSNTGELFF.

V and J are TRBV7-9 and TRBJ2-1, with D unclear. V lost 1 base, J lost 5 bases, and 12 bases lay in between. The CDR3 totals 15 residues. The germline V gene has CDR1 SEHNR and CDR2 FQNEAQ (reference sequence). The CDR3 loop reads CASSLEGGPNNEQFF. The CDR3, as DNA: TGTGCCAGCAGCTTAGAAGGCGGTCCAAACAATGAGCAGTTCTTC.

The gene calls are TRBV5-6 and TRBJ1-2, with D hard to call. CDR1 is SGHDT, CDR2 YYEEEE, per germline. The ends were cut back, 0 bases at V and 6 bases at J, with 9 bases in the middle. The CDR3 has 13 residues. This CDR3 reads CASSLAPEHGYTF. In DNA, the CDR3 is TGTGCCAGCAGCTTGGCGCCGGAGCATGGCTACACCTTC.

This sequence joins TRBV11-2 and TRBJ2-1, with D unresolved. The CDR3 runs to 15 residues. The germline V gene has CDR1 SGHAT and CDR2 FQNNGV. The germline V and J ends were trimmed by 1 base and 6 bases, with 13 bases remaining between them. CDR3 sequence (DNA): TGTGCCAGCAGCTTAGTGGCAGGAATAAGCAATGAGCAGTTCTTC. This encodes CASSLVAGISNEQFF.

The chain is built from TRBV11-3 and TRBJ2-1; TRBD2 aligns across 7 bases. This CDR3 has 14 amino acids. V was pared by 1 base and J by 3 bases, with 0 bases of the junction left unmatched. CDR1 and CDR2 from the germline V gene are SGHNT and YENEEA. The CDR3 DNA reads as TGTGCCAGCAGCTTAGCGGGGGGCTACAATGAGCAGTTCTTC. Protein sequence: CASSLAGGYNEQFF.

The rearrangement uses TRBV6-6 and TRBJ1-1; D is unclear. Germline V CDR1 and CDR2: MNHNY, SVGAGI (reference sequence). The CDR3 length is 13 residues. V lost 4 bases and J lost 8, with 14 bases in between. The CDR3 loop is CASSSHRQTEAFF. As DNA, the CDR3 is TGTGCCAGCAGTTCCCATCGACAAACAGAAGCTTTCTTT.

This rearrangement joins TRBV27 to TRBJ1-2; 8 bases match TRBD1. Germline-derived CDR1 and CDR2 are MNHEY and SMNVEV (reference sequence). V trimming: 3 bases; J trimming: 6 bases; junction bases outside the gene matches: 12. The CDR3 consists of 16 residues. CDR3: CASSFGVGKDRDGYTF. The CDR3 DNA reads as TGTGCCAGCAGTTTCGGAGTTGGGAAGGACAGGGATGGCTACACCTTC.

This clone has just one count. The chain has TRBV10-3 and TRBJ2-2; D may be TRBD2 (5 bases). The CDR3 is 15 amino acids. The germline V gene has CDR1 ENHRY and CDR2 SYGVKD. V was pared by 0 bases and J by 5 bases, with 10 bases between. The CDR3 protein is CAISESSGKTGELFF. Written as DNA, the CDR3 is TGTGCCATCAGTGAGTCGTCGGGGAAGACCGGGGAGCTGTTTTTT.

V and J are TRBV18 and TRBJ1-1; D uncertain. In germline, CDR1 is KGHSH, CDR2 LQKENI. The CDR3 extends over 14 amino acids. Trimming removed 6 bases at V and 5 bases at J, with 16 bases between. Here the CDR3 DNA reads TGTGCCAGCTCTCAAAACGAGCAAGAGACTGAAGCTTTCTTT. Encoded protein: CASSQNEQETEAFF.

The chain recombines TRBV5-1 with TRBJ2-5; tentative D call: TRBD2 (6 bases). Trimming left V 0 bases short and J 6 bases short, with 12 bases between. CDR3 size: 14 residues. CDR1 SGHRS and CDR2 YFSETQ come from the germline V gene. This CDR3 is CASSLAEAGKTQYF. CDR3 bases: TGCGCCAGCAGCTTGGCGGAGGCGGGAAAGACCCAGTACTTC.

The chain carries TRBV15 and TRBJ1-5, with TRBD1 identical over 7 bases. The CDR3 contains 17 residues. Germline V gene lookup returns CDR1 LNHNV and CDR2 YYDKDF (reference sequence). V dropped 3 bases and J dropped 0; count of bases not matched to a gene: 8. The CDR3 loop reads CATSRSRDSYSNQPQHF. For the CDR3, the DNA is TGTGCCACCAGCAGGTCCCGGGACAGTTATAGCAATCAGCCCCAGCATTTT.

This chain uses TRBV11-2 with TRBJ1-3; perhaps TRBD1 as D (5 bases). The CDR3 extends over 16 amino acids. Trimming stripped 6 bases from V and 4 bases from J, with 19 bases between. Germline V gene lookup returns CDR1 SGHAT and CDR2 FQNNGV. The CDR3 nucleotides are TGTGCCAGCAGTCTCAGGGCGCTGCCCCGGGGAAACACCATATATTTT. Translation gives CASSLRALPRGNTIYF.

J is TRBJ1-4 and V is TRBV6-6; D gene uncertain. The CDR3 sequence is 14 residues long. Germline assignment: CDR1 MNHNY and CDR2 SVGAGI (reference sequence). The V and J ends lost 6 bases and 7 bases respectively, with 15 bases between them. CDR3 DNA: TGTGCCAGCAGAGTTCCGGGTGGATTTGAAAAACTGTTTTTT. Amino acids: CASRVPGGFEKLFF.

The rearrangement links TRBV30 to TRBJ1-2; possible D gene TRBD1, 5 bases. The CDR3 totals 14 residues. Germline lookup yields CDR1 GTSNPN and CDR2 SVGIG (reference sequence). V dropped 3 bases and J dropped 0 bases, with 11 bases sitting between them. CDR3 in amino acids: CAWRTVRSNYGYTF. The DNA for the CDR3 is TGTGCCTGGAGGACAGTCCGCTCTAACTATGGCTACACCTTC.

The J gene is TRBJ1-1, the V gene TRBV4-1, with a weak D call TRBD1 (5 bases). V lost 7 bases to trimming and J lost 3 bases, with 18 bases between them. Germline V gives CDR1 MGHRA, CDR2 YSYEKL. The CDR3 runs 15 residues. The CDR3 protein is CASTEDTGTYTEAFF. Written as DNA, the CDR3 is TGCGCCAGCACTGAAGATACCGGGACTTACACTGAAGCTTTCTTT.

V and J are TRBV7-6 and TRBJ2-1; 7 nucleotides align to TRBD2. Looked up from germline, CDR1 is SGHVS and CDR2 is FNYEAQ. V shed 2 bases, J shed 4 bases, and the junction held 8 bases outside the gene matches. The CDR3 extends over 16 amino acids. CDR3 protein: CASSLRAGLAYNEQFF. In DNA form, the CDR3 reads TGTGCCAGCAGCTTAAGAGCGGGGTTGGCGTACAATGAGCAGTTCTTC.